This TCR beta chain was identified during a study of circulating CD8 cells and anti-PD-1 response in melanoma. By share, this clonotype counts as large (0.1 to 1%). Live CD3+CD8+TCRalphabeta+ cells were sorted into four subsets by PD-1 and/or TIGIT. Each library started from around 15 ng of total RNA using the QIAseq Immune Repertoire TCR panel. MiXCR, run by TCRdb on the reads, gives a single entry per CDR3 protein. The data show about 1,200 distinct CDR3 sequences, approximately 11% seen once. Germline assignment: CDR1 LGHNA and CDR2 YSLEER. The V end lost 2 bases, the J end lost 5 bases, and 15 bases lay between the germline ends. The CDR3 runs 15 residues.

Here the sequenced sample was CD8+ T cells from PBMCs, taken at baseline or after one month of anti-PD-1 therapy (not recorded which). This clonotype was sampled from a human donor with melanoma. This chain connects TRBV4-3 to TRBJ1-1; tentative D call: TRBD1 (6 bases). Written as DNA, the CDR3 is TGCGCCAGCAGCCAACCCAGGGGACTTACTACTGAAGCTTTCTTT. This sequence encodes CASSQPRGLTTEAFF.